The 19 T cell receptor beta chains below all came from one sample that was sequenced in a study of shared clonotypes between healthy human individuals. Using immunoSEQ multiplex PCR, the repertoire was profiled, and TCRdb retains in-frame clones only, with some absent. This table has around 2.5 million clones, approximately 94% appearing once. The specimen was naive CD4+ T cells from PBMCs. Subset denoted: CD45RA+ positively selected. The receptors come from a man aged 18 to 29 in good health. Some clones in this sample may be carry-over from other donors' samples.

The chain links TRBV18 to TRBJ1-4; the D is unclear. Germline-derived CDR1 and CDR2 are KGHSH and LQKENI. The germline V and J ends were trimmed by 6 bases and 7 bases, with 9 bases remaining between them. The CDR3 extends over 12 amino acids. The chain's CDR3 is CASSGETEKLFF. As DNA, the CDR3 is TGTGCCAGCTCTGGAGAAACTGAAAAACTGTTTTTT.

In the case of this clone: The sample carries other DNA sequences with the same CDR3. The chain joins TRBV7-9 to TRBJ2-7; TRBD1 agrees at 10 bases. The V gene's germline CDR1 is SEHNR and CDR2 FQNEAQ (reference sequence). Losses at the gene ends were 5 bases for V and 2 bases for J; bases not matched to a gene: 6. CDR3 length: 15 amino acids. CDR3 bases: TGTGCCAGCAGCCCCCGAGGACAGGGGGCCTACGAGCAGTACTTC. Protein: CASSPRGQGAYEQYF.

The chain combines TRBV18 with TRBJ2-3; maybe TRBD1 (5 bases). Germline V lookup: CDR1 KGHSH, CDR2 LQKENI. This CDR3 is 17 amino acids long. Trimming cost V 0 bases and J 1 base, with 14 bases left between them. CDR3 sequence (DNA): TGTGCCAGCTCACCACCGGTTGGGGCCAGGGGCACAGATACGCAGTATTTT. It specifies CASSPPVGARGTDTQYF. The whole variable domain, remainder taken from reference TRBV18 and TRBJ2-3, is NAGVMQNPRHLVRRRGQEARLRCSPMKGHSHVYWYRQLPEEGLKFMVYLQKENIIDESGMPKERFSAEFPKEGPSILRIQQVVRGDSAAYFCASSPPVGARGTDTQYFGPGTRLTVL.

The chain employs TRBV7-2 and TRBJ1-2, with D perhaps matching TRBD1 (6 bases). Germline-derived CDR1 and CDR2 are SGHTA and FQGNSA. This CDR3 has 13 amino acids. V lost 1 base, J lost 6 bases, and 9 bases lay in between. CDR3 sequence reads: CASSLESGDGYTF. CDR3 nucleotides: TGTGCCAGCAGCTTAGAATCAGGGGATGGCTACACCTTC.

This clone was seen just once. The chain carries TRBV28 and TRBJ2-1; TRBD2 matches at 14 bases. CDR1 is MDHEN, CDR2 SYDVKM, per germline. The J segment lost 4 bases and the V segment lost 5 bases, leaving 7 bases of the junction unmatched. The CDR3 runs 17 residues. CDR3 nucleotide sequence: TGTGCCAGCAGTCAGCGACTAGCGGGAGGGACGTACAATGAGCAGTTCTTC. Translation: CASSQRLAGGTYNEQFF.

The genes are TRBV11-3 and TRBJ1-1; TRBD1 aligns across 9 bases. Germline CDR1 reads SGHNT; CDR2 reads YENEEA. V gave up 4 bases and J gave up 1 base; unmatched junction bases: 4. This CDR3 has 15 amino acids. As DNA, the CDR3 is TGTGCCAGCAGCTCATCGGGACAGGGGAACACTGAAGCTTTCTTT. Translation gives CASSSSGQGNTEAFF.

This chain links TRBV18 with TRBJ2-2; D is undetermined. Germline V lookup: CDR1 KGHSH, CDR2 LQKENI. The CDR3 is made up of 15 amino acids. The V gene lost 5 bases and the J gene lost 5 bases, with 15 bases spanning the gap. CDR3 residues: CASSKLSDGTGELFF. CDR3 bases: TGTGCCAGCTCAAAATTAAGCGATGGTACCGGGGAGCTGTTTTTT.

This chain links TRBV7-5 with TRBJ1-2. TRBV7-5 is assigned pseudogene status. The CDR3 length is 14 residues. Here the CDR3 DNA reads TGTGCCAGCAGCTTATCGGACTCGGGCTATGGCTACACCTTC. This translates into CASSLSDSGYGYTF.

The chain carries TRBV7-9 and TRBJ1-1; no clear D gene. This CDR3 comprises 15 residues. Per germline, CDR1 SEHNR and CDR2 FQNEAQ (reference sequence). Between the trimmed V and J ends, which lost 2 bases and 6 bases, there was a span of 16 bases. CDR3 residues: CASSLLIGEFSEAFF. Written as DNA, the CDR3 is TGTGCCAGCAGCTTATTGATCGGGGAATTCTCTGAAGCTTTCTTT.

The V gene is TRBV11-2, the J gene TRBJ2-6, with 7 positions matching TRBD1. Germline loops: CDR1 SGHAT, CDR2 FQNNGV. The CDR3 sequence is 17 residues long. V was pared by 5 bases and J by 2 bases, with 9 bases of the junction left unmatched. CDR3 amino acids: CASSPRSGQAGANVLTF. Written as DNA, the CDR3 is TGTGCCAGCAGCCCAAGATCCGGACAGGCTGGGGCCAACGTCCTGACTTTC.

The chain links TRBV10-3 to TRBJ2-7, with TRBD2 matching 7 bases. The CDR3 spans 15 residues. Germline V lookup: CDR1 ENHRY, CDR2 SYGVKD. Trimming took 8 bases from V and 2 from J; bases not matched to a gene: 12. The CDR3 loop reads CAIRNLGSGPYEQYF. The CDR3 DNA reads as TGTGCCATCCGGAACCTGGGTAGCGGGCCCTACGAGCAGTACTTC.

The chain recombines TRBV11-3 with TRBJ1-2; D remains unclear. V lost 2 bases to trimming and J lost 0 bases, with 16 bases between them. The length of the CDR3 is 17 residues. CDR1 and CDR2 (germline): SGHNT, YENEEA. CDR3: CASSLRRDTSANYGYTF. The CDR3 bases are TGTGCCAGCAGCTTAAGGAGAGACACCTCCGCTAACTATGGCTACACCTTC.

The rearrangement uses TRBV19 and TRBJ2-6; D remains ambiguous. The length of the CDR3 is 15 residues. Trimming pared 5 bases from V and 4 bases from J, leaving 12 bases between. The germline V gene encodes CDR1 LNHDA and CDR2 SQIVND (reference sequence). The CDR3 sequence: CASSDKRSGANVLTF. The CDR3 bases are TGTGCCAGTAGTGACAAAAGGTCCGGGGCCAACGTCCTGACTTTC.

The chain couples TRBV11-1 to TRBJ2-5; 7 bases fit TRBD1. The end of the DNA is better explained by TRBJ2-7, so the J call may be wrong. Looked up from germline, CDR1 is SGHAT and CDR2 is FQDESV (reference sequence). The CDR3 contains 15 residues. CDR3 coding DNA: TGTGCCAGCAGCTTAGGGACAGGCATTACCTACGAGCAGTACTTC. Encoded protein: CASSLGTGITYEQYF.

CDR3 residues: CASSRLLSGANVLTF. CDR3 coding DNA: TGTGCCAGCAGTCGCCTCCTCTCTGGGGCCAACGTCCTGACTTTC. The rearrangement links TRBV27 to TRBJ2-6; D unresolved. Germline V gene data show CDR1 as MNHEY and CDR2 as SMNVEV (reference sequence). V was trimmed by 5 bases and J by 0 bases, leaving 8 bases between them. The CDR3 has 15 amino acids.

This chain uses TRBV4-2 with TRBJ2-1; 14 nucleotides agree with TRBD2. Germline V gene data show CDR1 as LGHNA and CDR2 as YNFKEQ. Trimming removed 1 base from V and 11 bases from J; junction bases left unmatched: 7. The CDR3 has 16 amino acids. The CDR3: CASSQAGLAGEVKQFF. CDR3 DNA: TGTGCCAGCAGCCAAGCGGGACTAGCGGGAGAAGTTAAGCAGTTCTTC.

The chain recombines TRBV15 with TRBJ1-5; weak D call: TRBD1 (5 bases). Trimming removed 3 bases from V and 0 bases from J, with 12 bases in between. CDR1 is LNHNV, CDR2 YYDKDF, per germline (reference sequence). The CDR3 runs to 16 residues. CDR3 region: CATSRGEGDSNQPQHF. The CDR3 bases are TGTGCCACCAGCAGGGGTGAAGGGGATAGCAATCAGCCCCAGCATTTT.

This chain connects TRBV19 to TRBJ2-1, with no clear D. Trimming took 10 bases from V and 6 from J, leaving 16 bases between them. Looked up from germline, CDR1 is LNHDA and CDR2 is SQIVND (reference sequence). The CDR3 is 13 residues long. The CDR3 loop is CATQSRRVNEQFF. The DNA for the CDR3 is TGTGCCACCCAATCCAGAAGGGTCAATGAGCAGTTCTTC.

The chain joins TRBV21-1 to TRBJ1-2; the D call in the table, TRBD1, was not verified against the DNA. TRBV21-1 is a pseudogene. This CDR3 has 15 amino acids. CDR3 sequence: CATAHRGWGDYGYTF. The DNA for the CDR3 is TGTGCCACCGCCCACAGGGGGTGGGGCGACTATGGCTACACCTTC.